The 16 T cell receptor beta chains listed next were all sequenced from one sample in a study of a mutant IDH1 vaccine in newly diagnosed glioma. For these TCRs, the target antigens are not known. Libraries were prepared by immunoSEQ multiplex PCR; TCRdb keeps only in-frame clonotypes and omits some of them. The table records about 66,000 clones, around 84% of them present only once. Noted time point: week 11, during vaccination. Doses consisted of 300 ug of mutant IDH1 20-mer peptide each, paired with topical imiquimod. The sequencing used PBMCs, collected from a glioma patient whose treatment included an IDH1 peptide vaccine. These TCRs come from a woman aged 50 to 65 with glioma.

V gene TRBV7-8 combines with J gene TRBJ1-2; D not resolved. The CDR3 runs to 13 residues. Germline lookup yields CDR1 SGHVS and CDR2 FQNEAQ. V gave up 5 bases and J gave up 8 bases, with 15 bases separating them. This chain's CDR3 is CASSRDAEGGYTF. The CDR3 DNA follows: TGTGCCAGCAGCCGCGACGCGGAAGGGGGCTACACCTTC.

CDR3 coding DNA: TGTGCCAGCAGCCAAGGACAGGGAAACCCCTACGAGCAGTACTTC. Translating it yields CASSQGQGNPYEQYF. The gene calls are TRBV14 and TRBJ2-7, with TRBD1 identical over 7 bases. The V gene end was trimmed by 1 base and the J gene end by 2 bases; junction bases not matched to a gene: 5. Germline V CDR1 and CDR2: SGHDN, FVKESK. CDR3 length: 15 residues.

V and J are TRBV5-6 and TRBJ2-1; no firm D call. Trimming removed 0 bases from V and 4 bases from J, with 14 bases in between. Per germline, CDR1 SGHDT and CDR2 YYEEEE. The CDR3 covers 16 residues. The CDR3 region is CASSLGGFSYYNEQFF. The DNA of the CDR3 is TGTGCCAGCAGCTTGGGGGGATTCTCCTATTACAATGAGCAGTTCTTC.

This sequence joins TRBV7-9 and TRBJ2-7; weak D call: TRBD2 (6 bases). Looked up from germline, CDR1 is SEHNR and CDR2 is FQNEAQ (reference sequence). The V end lost 11 bases, the J end lost 0 bases, and 17 bases lay between the germline ends. There are 14 residues in the CDR3. The CDR3 protein is CAVGGDFSSYEQYF. CDR3 coding DNA: TGTGCCGTTGGAGGGGACTTTAGCTCCTACGAGCAGTACTTC.

J is TRBJ2-5 and V is TRBV5-1, with D hard to call. The end of the DNA is better explained by TRBJ2-7, so the J call may be wrong. Germline CDR1 SGHRS, CDR2 YFSETQ. The CDR3 runs to 16 residues. The DNA of the CDR3 is TGCGCCAGCAGCGGTCAGGCCGGGTCAAGCTCCTACGAGCAGTACTTC. Translation: CASSGQAGSSSYEQYF.

This CDR3 reads CASSNTGFPPGGYTF. The CDR3 DNA reads as TGTGCCAGCAGCAACACAGGGTTCCCACCCGGTGGCTACACCTTC. The chain joins TRBV27 to TRBJ1-2, with D possibly TRBD1 on 6 matching bases. This CDR3 is 15 amino acids long. CDR1 is MNHEY and CDR2 is SMNVEV in the germline V gene (reference sequence). Trimming took off 6 bases at V and 7 bases at J, with 21 bases between the two ends.

V and J are TRBV7-9 and TRBJ2-7; D is perhaps TRBD1 or TRBD2 (5 bases each). V shed 7 bases and J shed 2 bases, with 18 bases lying between them. From germline, CDR1 is SEHNR and CDR2 FQNEAQ (reference sequence). The CDR3 is made up of 15 amino acids. In DNA form, the CDR3 reads TGTGCCAGCACCCCACCGGGTAGGGACCCCTACGAGCAGTACTTC. Its translation: CASTPPGRDPYEQYF.

This chain links TRBV5-6 with TRBJ1-5; a weak D match, TRBD1 (5 bases). V lost 2 bases, J lost 0 bases, and 6 bases lay in between. The CDR3 contains 14 residues. In germline, CDR1 is SGHDT, CDR2 YYEEEE. The CDR3 sequence: CASSFRDSNQPQHF. CDR3 nucleotides: TGTGCCAGCAGCTTCAGGGATAGCAATCAGCCCCAGCATTTT. The full variable domain, rest sourced from reference TRBV5-6 and TRBJ1-5, is DAGVTQSPTHLIKTRGQQVTLRCSPKSGHDTVSWYQQALGQGPQFIFQYYEEEERQRGNFPDRFSGHQFPNYSSELNVNALLLGDSALYLCASSFRDSNQPQHFGDGTRLSIL.

The chain recombines TRBV21-1 with TRBJ1-5; the table's D call, TRBD1, was not checked against the DNA. TRBV21-1 is a recognized pseudogene. The CDR3 runs to 19 residues. This chain's CDR3 is CASSKERRDRPYSNQPQHF. CDR3 coding DNA: TGTGCCAGCAGCAAAGAACGGCGGGACAGGCCTTATAGCAATCAGCCCCAGCATTTT.

The chain is built from TRBV2 and TRBJ1-6; D remains ambiguous. There are 15 residues in the CDR3. Trimming removed 4 bases at V and 2 bases at J, with 9 bases between. Germline CDR1 reads SNHLY; CDR2 reads FYNNEI. CDR3 nucleotides: TGTGCCAGCAGTGGTCCCGGGGCCTATAATTCACCCCTCCACTTT. Amino acids: CASSGPGAYNSPLHF.

This chain links TRBV2 with TRBJ1-1; D is unresolved. Trimming shortened V by 6 bases and J by 1 base, and 15 bases separated the two germline ends. The length of the CDR3 is 15 residues. Germline V gene sequence: CDR1 SNHLY, CDR2 FYNNEI. DNA for the CDR3: TGTGCCAGCAGAGGGCCGGGCAGAAAGAACACTGAAGCTTTCTTT. Amino acid sequence: CASRGPGRKNTEAFF.

The chain joins TRBV7-9 to TRBJ2-2; 8 positions agree with TRBD1. V was pared by 7 bases and J by 1 base, with 8 bases of the junction left unmatched. There are 16 residues in the CDR3. Germline V gene data show CDR1 as SEHNR and CDR2 as FQNEAQ (reference sequence). The CDR3 region has the DNA TGTGCCAGCACCAAAAGGACAGGGTGGAACACCGGGGAGCTGTTTTTT. Translated, it gives CASTKRTGWNTGELFF.

The rearrangement joins TRBV19 to TRBJ2-7; D is possibly TRBD2 (5 bases). The CDR3 has 13 residues. Germline CDR1 reads LNHDA; CDR2 reads SQIVND (reference sequence). V was shortened by 6 bases and J by 0 bases, with 9 bases between the two germline ends. CDR3 in amino acids: CASRGSGSYEQYF. The CDR3 nucleotides are TGTGCCAGTAGGGGGAGCGGCTCCTACGAGCAGTACTTC.

The rearrangement uses TRBV6-5 and TRBJ1-2; no definite D call. Looked up from germline, CDR1 is MNHEY and CDR2 is SVGAGI. The CDR3 sequence is 14 residues long. Trimming pared 2 bases from V and 1 base from J, leaving 8 bases between. CDR3 sequence reads: CASSYDEFNYGYTF. In DNA, the CDR3 is TGTGCCAGCAGTTACGATGAGTTTAACTATGGCTACACCTTC.

The chain combines TRBV9 with TRBJ2-7; D may be TRBD1 (6 bases). Trimming left V 7 bases short and J 5 bases short, with 13 bases between. CDR1 and CDR2 from the germline V gene are SGDLS and YYNGEE. The CDR3 runs 12 residues. As DNA, the CDR3 is TGTGCCAGCGGTGACAGGTCCCACGAGCAGTACTTC. Its protein product is CASGDRSHEQYF.

This clone was recorded a few times. The rearrangement joins TRBV10-3 to TRBJ1-1, with TRBD1 matching 7 bases. Per germline, CDR1 ENHRY and CDR2 SYGVKD. The V segment lost 8 bases and the J segment 5 bases; nucleotides outside the gene matches: 8. The CDR3 has 13 residues. DNA for the CDR3: TGTGCCATCCAAGGGGGCGCGGGAACTGAAGCTTTCTTT. Translated: CAIQGGAGTEAFF.